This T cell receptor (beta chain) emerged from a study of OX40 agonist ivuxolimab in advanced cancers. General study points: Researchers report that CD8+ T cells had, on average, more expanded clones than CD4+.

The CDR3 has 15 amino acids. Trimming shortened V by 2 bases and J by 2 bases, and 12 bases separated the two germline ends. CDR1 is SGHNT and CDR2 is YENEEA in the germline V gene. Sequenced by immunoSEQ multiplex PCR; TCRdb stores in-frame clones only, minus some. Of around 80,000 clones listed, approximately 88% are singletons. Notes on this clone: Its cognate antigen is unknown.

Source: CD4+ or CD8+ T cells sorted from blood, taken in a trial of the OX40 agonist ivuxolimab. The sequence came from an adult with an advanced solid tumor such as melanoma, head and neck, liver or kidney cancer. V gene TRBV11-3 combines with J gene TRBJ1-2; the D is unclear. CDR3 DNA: TGTGCCAGCAGCTTAAGTTTTGGTGGCAACTATGGCTACACCTTC. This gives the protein CASSLSFGGNYGYTF.